This entry concerns a single T cell receptor (beta chain). Clones were read by immunoSEQ multiplex PCR, and TCRdb kept only the in-frame ones, dropping some. The repertoire includes some 85,000 clones, 96% of them detected once, and around 0.31% sits in the top ten. This entry is derived from a study of technical replicates of blood from a few donors. The CDR3 sequence is 16 residues long. Trimming cost V 11 bases and J 0 bases, with 20 bases left between them. Germline CDR1 reads SGHVS; CDR2 reads FQNEAQ. The origin of this receptor is a human donor in good health. Sequencing used T cells isolated from PBMCs. The chain joins TRBV7-8 to TRBJ2-1, with D perhaps TRBD2 (5 bases). The CDR3 DNA is TGTGCCTCCAGAGAGAGGCTAGGGAGCTCCTACAATGAGCAGTTCTTC. It encodes CASRERLGSSYNEQFF.